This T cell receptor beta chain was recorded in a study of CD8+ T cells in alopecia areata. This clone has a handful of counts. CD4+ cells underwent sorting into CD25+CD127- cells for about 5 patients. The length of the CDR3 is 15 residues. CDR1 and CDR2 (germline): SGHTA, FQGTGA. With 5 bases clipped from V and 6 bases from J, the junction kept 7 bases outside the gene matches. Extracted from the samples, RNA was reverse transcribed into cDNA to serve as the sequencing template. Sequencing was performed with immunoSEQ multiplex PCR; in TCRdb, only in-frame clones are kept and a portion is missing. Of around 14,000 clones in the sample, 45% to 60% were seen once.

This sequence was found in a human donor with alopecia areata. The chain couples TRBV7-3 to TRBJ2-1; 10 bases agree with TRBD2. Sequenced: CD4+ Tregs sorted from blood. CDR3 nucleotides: TGTGCCAGCAGCCTTTATAGCGGGAGGAGCAATGAGCAGTTCTTC. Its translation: CASSLYSGRSNEQFF.